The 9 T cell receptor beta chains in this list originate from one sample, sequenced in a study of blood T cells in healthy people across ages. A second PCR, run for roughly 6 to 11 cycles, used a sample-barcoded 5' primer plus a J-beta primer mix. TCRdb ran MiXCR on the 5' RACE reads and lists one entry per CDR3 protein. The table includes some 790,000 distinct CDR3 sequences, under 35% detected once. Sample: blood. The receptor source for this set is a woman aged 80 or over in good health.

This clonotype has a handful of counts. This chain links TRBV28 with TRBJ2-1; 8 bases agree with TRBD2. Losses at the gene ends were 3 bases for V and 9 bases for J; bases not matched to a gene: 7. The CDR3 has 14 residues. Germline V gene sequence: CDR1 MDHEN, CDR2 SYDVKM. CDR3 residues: CASSLLRGEVEQFF. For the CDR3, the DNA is TGTGCCAGCAGTTTGTTGCGGGGGGAGGTTGAGCAGTTCTTC.

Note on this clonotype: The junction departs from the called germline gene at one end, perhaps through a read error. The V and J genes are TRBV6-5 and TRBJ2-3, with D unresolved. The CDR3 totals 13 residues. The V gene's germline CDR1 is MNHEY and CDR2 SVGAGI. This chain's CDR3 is CASSYDRTDTRYF. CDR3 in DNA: TGTGCCAGCAGTTATGATCGCACAGATACGCGGTATTTT.

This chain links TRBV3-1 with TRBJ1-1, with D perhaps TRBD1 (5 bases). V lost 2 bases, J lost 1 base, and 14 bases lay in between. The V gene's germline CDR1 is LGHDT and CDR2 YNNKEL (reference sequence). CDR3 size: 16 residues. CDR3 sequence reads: CASSQTTGLGNTEAFF. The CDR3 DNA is TGTGCCAGCAGCCAAACCACAGGACTCGGGAACACTGAAGCTTTCTTT.

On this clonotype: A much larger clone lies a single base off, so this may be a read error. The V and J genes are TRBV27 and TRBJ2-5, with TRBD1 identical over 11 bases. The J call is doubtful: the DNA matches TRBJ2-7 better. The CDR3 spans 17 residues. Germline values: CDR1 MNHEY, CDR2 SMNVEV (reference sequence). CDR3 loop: CASSRTQGQGDVNEQYF. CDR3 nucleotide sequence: TGTGCCAGCAGCCGGACCCAGGGACAGGGGGACGTTAACGAGCAGTACTTC.

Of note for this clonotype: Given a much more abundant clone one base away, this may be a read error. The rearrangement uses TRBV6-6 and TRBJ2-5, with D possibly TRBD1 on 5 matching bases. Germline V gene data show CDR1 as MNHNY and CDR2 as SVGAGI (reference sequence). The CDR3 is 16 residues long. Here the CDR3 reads CAGSNAPGTGQETQYF. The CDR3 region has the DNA TGTGCCGGCAGTAATGCCCCCGGAACAGGCCAAGAGACCCAGTACTTC.

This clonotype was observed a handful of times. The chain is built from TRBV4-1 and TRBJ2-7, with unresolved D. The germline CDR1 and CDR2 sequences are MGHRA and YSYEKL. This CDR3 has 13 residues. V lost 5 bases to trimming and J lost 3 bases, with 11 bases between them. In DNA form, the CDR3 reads TGCGCCAGCAGCTCGTCACATCACTACGAGCAGTACTTC. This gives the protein CASSSSHHYEQYF.

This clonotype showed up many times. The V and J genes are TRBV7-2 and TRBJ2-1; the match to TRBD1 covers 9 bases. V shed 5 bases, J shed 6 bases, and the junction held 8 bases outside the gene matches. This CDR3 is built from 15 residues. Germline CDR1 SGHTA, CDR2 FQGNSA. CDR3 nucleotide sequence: TGTGCCAGCAGCCCTCGACAGGGGGGTGGCAATGAGCAGTTCTTC. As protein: CASSPRQGGGNEQFF.

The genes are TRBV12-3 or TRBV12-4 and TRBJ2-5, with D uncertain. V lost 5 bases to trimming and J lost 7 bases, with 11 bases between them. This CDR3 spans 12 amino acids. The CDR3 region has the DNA TGTGCCAGCAGTGAACTGGCCGGGACCCAGTACTTC. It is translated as CASSELAGTQYF.

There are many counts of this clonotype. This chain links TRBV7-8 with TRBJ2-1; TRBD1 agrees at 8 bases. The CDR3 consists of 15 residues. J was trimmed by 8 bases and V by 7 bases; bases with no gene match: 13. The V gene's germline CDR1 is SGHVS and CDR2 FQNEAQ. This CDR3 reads CASTLLGQGRDEQFF. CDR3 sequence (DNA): TGTGCCAGCACCCTCCTCGGACAGGGTCGTGATGAGCAGTTCTTC.